This T cell receptor beta chain is drawn from a study of a mutant IDH1 vaccine in newly diagnosed glioma. In the study overall: Initiation of the vaccine course occurred 4-6 weeks after radiotherapy alone, or alongside temozolomide cycles. Week 35 was assigned to visit V12, and week 47 was assigned to visit V13.

Time point indicated: week 47, end of study. Vaccination comprised doses that each held 300 ug of mutant IDH1 20-mer peptide, plus topical imiquimod. V was trimmed by 6 bases and J by 3 bases, leaving 12 bases between them. CDR1 is MNHEY and CDR2 is SMNVEV in the germline V gene (reference sequence). The CDR3 has 13 residues. The protocol was immunoSEQ multiplex PCR, while the TCRdb copy is restricted to in-frame clones and leaves out a portion. The sample includes tens of thousands of clones, 75% to 90% of them seen just once. With regard to this clone: Its antigen is undetermined.

This chain links TRBV27 with TRBJ2-7; D remains unclear. The origin of this receptor is a woman aged 45-65 years with glioma. Sequenced here: PBMCs, sampled from a glioma patient whose treatment included an IDH1 peptide vaccine. The CDR3 protein is CASSQTAFYEQYF. The CDR3, as DNA: TGTGCCAGCAGCCAGACGGCTTTCTACGAGCAGTACTTC.